This T cell receptor beta chain was documented in a study of cytomegalovirus exposure and HLA in healthy donors. Regarding the study as a whole: Later examination showed HLA-associated TCR beta chains had greater clonal expansion than equally common others. V- and J-gene trimming in TCR beta was tied to a missense DCLRE1C variant by an analysis performed later. For most TCR beta V segments, an earlier analysis put the productive rate at about 87% or about 30% of the time.

A word on this clone: Its antigen is currently unknown.

Those who donated were healthy bone marrow donors. PCR primers comprised 60 Vbeta and 13 Jbeta primers. TCRdb's copy holds only in-frame clones and misses some; the assay was immunoSEQ multiplex PCR. Here the sample spans some 52,000 clones, 65% to 85% being singletons. Sequences were obtained from PBMCs. The sequence came from a young man in good health and CMV-seronegative.

Here the CDR3 reads CASSPRQGVGETQYF. The CDR3 nucleotides read TGTGCCAGCTCACCCAGACAGGGCGTGGGGGAGACCCAGTACTTC. The chain joins TRBV18 to TRBJ2-5, with 7 bases matching TRBD1. V was clipped by 3 bases and J by 5 bases; unmatched bases: 9. The germline V gene encodes CDR1 KGHSH and CDR2 LQKENI. The CDR3 is 15 amino acids.